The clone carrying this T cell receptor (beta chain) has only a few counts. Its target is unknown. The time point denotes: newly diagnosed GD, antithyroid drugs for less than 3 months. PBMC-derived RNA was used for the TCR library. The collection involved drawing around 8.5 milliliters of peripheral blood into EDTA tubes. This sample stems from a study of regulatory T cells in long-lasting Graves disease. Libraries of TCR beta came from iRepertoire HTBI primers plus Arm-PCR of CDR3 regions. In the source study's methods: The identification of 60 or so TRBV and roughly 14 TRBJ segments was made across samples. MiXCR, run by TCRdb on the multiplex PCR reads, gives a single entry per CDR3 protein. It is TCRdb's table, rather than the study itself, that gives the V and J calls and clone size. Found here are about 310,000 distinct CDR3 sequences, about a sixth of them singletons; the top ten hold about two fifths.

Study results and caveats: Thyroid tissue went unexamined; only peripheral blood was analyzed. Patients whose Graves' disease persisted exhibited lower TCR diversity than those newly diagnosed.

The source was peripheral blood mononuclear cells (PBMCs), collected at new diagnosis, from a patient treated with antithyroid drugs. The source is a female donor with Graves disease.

The CDR3 bases are TGTGCCAGCACCCTTGGACTAGCGGGGGGGGGCCAAGAGACCCAGTACTTC. Encoded protein: CASTLGLAGGGQETQYF. The chain carries TRBV28 and TRBJ2-1, with 15 bases aligning to TRBD2. Matching the DNA end better, TRBJ2-5 makes the J call doubtful. The CDR3 consists of 17 residues. Germline lookup yields CDR1 MDHEN and CDR2 SYDVKM.